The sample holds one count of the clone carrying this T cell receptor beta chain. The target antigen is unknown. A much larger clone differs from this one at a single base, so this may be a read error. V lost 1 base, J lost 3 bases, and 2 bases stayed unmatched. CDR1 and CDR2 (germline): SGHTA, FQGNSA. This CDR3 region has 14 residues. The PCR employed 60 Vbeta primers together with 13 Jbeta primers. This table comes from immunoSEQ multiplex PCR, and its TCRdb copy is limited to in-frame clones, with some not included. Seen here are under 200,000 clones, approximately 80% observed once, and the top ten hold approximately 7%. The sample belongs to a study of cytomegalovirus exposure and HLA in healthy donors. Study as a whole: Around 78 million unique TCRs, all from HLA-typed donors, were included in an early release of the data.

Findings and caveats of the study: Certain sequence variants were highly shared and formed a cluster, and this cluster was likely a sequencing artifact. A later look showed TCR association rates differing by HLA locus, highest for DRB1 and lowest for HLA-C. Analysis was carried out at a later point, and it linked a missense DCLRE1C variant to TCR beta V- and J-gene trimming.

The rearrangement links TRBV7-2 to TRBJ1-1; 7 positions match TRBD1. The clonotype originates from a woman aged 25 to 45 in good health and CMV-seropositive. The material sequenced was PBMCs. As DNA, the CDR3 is TGTGCCAGCAGCTTAGTACAGGGGTACACTGAAGCTTTCTTT. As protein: CASSLVQGYTEAFF.